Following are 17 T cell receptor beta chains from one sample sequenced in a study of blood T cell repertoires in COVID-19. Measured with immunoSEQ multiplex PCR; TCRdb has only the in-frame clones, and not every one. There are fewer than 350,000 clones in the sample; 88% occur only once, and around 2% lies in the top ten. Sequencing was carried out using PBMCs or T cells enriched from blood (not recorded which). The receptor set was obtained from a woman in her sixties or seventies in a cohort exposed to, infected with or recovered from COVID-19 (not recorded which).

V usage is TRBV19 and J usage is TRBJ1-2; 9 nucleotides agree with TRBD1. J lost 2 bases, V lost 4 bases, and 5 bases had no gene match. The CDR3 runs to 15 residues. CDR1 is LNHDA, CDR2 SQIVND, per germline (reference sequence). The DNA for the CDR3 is TGTGCCAGTAGTACTCCCGGACAGGGGAACTATGGCTACACCTTC. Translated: CASSTPGQGNYGYTF. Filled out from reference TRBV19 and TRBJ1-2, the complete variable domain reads DGGITQSPKYLFRKEGQNVTLSCEQNLNHDAMYWYRQDPGQGLRLIYYSQIVNDFQKGDIAEGYSVSREKKESFPLTVTSAQKNPTAFYLCASSTPGQGNYGYTFGSGTRLTVV.

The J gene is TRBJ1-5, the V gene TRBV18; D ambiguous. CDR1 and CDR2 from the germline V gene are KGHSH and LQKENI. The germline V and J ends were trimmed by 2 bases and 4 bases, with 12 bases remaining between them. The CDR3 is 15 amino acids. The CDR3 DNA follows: TGTGCCAGCTCACCAATAAAAATAGAAAATCAGCCCCAGCATTTT. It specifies CASSPIKIENQPQHF.

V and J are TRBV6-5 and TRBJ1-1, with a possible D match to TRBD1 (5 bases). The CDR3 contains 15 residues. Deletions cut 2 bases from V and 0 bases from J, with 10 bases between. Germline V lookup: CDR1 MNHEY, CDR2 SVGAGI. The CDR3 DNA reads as TGTGCCAGCAGTTACAGGGGAATTATGAACACTGAAGCTTTCTTT. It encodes CASSYRGIMNTEAFF.

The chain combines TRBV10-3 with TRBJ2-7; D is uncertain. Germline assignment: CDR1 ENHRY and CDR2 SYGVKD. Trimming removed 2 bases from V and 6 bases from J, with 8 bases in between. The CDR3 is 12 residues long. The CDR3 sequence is CAISESWSEQYF. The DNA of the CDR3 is TGTGCCATCAGTGAGAGTTGGAGCGAGCAGTACTTC.

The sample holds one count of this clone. CDR3: CASSYDSGGLTDTQYF. The CDR3 region has the DNA TGTGCCAGCAGTTACGACAGCGGAGGGCTCACAGATACGCAGTATTTT. This chain connects TRBV6-5 to TRBJ2-3; D perhaps matches TRBD2 (6 bases). Deletions cut 2 bases from V and 2 bases from J, with 14 bases between. The CDR3 has 16 amino acids. Germline V gene lookup returns CDR1 MNHEY and CDR2 SVGAGI.

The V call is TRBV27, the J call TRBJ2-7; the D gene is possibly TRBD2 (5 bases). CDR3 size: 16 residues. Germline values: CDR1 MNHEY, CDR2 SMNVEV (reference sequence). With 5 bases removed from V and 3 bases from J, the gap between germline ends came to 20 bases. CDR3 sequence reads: CASSPGPDFFNYEQYF. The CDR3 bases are TGTGCCAGCAGTCCCGGACCGGACTTCTTTAACTACGAGCAGTACTTC.

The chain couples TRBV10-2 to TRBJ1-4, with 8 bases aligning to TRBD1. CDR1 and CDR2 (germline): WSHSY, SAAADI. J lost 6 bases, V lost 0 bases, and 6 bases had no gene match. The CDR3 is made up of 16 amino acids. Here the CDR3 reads CASSESAGGQYEKLFF. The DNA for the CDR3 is TGCGCCAGCAGTGAGTCGGCAGGGGGCCAGTATGAAAAACTGTTTTTT.

The CDR3 region has the DNA TGTGCCTGGAGTGTAGGGGGGACAGGGGTTGCAGATACGCAGTATTTT. As protein: CAWSVGGTGVADTQYF. The chain recombines TRBV30 with TRBJ2-3, with 10 bases identical to TRBD1. J gave up 4 bases and V 0 bases, and 7 bases lay outside the gene matches. CDR3 length: 16 amino acids. CDR1 and CDR2 from the germline V gene are GTSNPN and SVGIG (reference sequence).

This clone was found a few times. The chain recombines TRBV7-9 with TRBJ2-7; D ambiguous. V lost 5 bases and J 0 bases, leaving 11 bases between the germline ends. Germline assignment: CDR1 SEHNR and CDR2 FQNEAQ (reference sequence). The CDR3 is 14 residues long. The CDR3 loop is CASSPVRSSYEQYF. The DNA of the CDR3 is TGTGCCAGCAGCCCAGTAAGGAGCTCCTACGAGCAGTACTTC.

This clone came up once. The CDR3 region is CASSLLDRPYEQYF. Written as DNA, the CDR3 is TGTGCCAGCAGCTTATTGGACAGGCCTTACGAGCAGTACTTC. The chain is built from TRBV7-9 and TRBJ2-7, with 7 positions matching TRBD1. V lost 2 bases to trimming and J lost 4 bases; unmatched junction nucleotides: 5. The CDR3 consists of 14 residues. CDR1 and CDR2 from the germline V gene are SEHNR and FQNEAQ (reference sequence).

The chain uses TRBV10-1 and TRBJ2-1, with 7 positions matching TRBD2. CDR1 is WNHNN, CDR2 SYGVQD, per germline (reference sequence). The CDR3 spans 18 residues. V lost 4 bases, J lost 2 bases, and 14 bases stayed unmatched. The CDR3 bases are TGCGCCAGCAGTGGTCATCCGACGGGAGGTCTTGCCTACAATGAGCAGTTCTTC. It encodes CASSGHPTGGLAYNEQFF.

CDR3 sequence (DNA): TGTGCCAGCAGCACAATACAGGGCTCTGGAAACACCATATATTTT. Translating gives CASSTIQGSGNTIYF. The chain couples TRBV9 to TRBJ1-3; a weak D match, TRBD1 (6 bases). The germline V and J ends were trimmed by 4 bases and 0 bases, with 11 bases remaining between them. The CDR3 covers 15 residues. Germline V gene lookup returns CDR1 SGDLS and CDR2 YYNGEE. Using reference TRBV9 and TRBJ1-3 for the parts outside the CDR3, the full variable domain is DSGVTQTPKHLITATGQRVTLRCSPRSGDLSVYWYQQSLDQGLQFLIQYYNGEERAKGNILERFSAQQFPDLHSELNLSSLELGDSALYFCASSTIQGSGNTIYFGEGSWLTVV.

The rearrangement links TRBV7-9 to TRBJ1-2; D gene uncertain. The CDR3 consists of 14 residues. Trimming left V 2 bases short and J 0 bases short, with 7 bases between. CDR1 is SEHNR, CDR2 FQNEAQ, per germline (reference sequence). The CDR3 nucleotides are TGTGCCAGCAGCTTAACAGCGGCTAACTATGGCTACACCTTC. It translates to CASSLTAANYGYTF.

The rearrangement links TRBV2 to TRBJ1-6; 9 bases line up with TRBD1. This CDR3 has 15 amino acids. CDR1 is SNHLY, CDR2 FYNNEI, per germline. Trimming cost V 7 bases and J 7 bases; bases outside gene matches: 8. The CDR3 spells CASTDGQGINSPLHF. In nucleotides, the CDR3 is TGTGCCAGCACAGACGGACAGGGGATAAATTCACCCCTCCACTTT.

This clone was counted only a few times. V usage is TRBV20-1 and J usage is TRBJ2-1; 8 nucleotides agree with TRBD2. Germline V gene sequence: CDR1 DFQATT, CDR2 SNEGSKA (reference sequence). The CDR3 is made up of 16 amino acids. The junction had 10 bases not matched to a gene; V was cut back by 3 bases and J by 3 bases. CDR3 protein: CSASPSGSAVYNEQFF. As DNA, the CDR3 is TGCAGTGCTAGTCCCAGCGGGAGTGCTGTCTACAATGAGCAGTTCTTC.

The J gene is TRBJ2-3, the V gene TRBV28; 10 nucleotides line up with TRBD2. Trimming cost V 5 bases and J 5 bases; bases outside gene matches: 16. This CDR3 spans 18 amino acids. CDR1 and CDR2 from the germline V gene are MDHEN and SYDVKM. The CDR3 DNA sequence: TGTGCCAGCAGTCTACTCAGGCTAGCGGGAGATATGGGAGATACGCAGTATTTT. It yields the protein CASSLLRLAGDMGDTQYF.

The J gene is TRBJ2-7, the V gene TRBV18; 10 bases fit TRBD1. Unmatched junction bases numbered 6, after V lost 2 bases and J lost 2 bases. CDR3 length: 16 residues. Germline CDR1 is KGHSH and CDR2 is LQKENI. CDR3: CASSPAPGQGTYEQYF. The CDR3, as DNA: TGTGCCAGCTCACCAGCACCGGGACAGGGGACCTACGAGCAGTACTTC.